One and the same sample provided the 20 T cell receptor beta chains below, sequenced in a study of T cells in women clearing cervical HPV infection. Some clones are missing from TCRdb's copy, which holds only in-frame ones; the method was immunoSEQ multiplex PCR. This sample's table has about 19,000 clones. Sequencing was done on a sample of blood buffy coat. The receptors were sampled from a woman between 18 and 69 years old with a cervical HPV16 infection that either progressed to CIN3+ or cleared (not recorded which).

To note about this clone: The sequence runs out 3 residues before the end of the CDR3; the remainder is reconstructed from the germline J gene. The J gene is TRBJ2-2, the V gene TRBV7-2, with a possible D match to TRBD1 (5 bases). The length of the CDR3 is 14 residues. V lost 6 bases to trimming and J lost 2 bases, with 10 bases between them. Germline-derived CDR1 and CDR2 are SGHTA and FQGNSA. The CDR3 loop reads CASSRGVNTGELFF. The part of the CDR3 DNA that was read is TGTGCCAGCAGTAGGGGTGTAAACACCGGGGAG.

CDR3 region: CAIRPGDYGYTF. The part of the CDR3 DNA that was read is TGTGCCATCAGACCAGGGGACTATGGC. The genes are TRBV10-3 and TRBJ1-2; tentative D call: TRBD1 (6 bases). The read comes to an end 3 residues before the CDR3 does, leaving the germline J gene to fill in the end. The CDR3 loop spans 12 amino acids. Germline V CDR1 and CDR2: ENHRY, SYGVKD. The ends were cut back, 6 bases at V and 3 bases at J, with 8 bases in the middle.

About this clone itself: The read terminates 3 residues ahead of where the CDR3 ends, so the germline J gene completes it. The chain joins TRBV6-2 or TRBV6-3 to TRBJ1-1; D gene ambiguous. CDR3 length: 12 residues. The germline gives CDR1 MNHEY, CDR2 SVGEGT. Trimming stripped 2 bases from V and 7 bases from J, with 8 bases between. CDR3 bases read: TGTGCCAGCAGTTACGGTAGAGTTGAA. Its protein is CASSYGRVE. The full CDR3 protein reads CASSYGRVEAFF.

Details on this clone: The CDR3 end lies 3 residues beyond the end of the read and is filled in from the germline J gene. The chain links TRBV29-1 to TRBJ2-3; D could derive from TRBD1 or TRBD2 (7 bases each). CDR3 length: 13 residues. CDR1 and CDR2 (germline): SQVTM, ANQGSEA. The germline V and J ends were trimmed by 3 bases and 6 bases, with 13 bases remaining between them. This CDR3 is CSVDSGGGDTQYF. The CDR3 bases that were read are TGCAGCGTTGATTCAGGGGGAGGGGATACG.

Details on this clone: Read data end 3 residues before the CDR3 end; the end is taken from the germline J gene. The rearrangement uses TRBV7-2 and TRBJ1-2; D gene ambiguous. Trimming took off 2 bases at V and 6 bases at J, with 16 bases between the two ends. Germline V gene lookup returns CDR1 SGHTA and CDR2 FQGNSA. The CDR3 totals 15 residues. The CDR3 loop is CASSLNSGANDGYTF. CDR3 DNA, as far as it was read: TGTGCCAGCAGCTTAAACTCCGGTGCTAATGATGGC.

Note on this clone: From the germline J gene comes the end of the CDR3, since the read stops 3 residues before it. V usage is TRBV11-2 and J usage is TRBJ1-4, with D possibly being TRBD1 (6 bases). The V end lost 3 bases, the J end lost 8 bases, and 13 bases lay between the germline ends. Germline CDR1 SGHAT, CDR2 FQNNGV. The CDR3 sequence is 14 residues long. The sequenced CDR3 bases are TGTGCCAGCAGCTTGCTCACAGGGACCGAAAAA. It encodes CASSLLTGTEK. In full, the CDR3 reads CASSLLTGTEKLFF.

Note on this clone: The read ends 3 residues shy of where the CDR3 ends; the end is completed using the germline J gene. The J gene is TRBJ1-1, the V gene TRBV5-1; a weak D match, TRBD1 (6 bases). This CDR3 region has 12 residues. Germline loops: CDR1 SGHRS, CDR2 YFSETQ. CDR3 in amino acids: CASSLATGEAFF. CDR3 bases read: TGCGCCAGCAGCTTGGCCACAGGGGAA.

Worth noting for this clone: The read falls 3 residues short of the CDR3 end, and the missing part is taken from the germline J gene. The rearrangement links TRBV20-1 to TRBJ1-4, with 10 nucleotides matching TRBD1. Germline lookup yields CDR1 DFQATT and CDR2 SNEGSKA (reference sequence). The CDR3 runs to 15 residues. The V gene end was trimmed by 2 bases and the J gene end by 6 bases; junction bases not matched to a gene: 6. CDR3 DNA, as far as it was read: TGCAGTGCTAGACCCCCCGGGACAGGGGATGAAAAA. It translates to CSARPPGTGDEK. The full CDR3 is CSARPPGTGDEKLFF.

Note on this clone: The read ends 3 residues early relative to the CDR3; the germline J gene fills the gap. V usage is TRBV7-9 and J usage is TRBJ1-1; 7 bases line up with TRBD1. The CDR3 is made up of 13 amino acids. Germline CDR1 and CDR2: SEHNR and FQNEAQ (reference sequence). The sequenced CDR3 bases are TGTGCCCTAACTAGCGGGCGAGACAGGGTA. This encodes CALTSGRDRV. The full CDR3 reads CALTSGRDRVAFF.

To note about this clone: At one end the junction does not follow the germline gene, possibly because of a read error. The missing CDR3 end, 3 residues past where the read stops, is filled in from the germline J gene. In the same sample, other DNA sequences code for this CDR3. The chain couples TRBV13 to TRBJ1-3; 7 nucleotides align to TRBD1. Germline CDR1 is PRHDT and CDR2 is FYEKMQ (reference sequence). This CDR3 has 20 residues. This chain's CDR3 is CASSPNTSPRGHPSGNTIYF. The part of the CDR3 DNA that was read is TGTGCCAGCAGCCCCAATACCTCTCCAAGGGGGCACCCCTCTGGAAACACG.

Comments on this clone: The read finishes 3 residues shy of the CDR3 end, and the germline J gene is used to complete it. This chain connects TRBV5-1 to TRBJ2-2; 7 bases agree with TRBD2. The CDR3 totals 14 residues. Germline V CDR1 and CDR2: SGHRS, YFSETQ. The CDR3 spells CASSGGGKDSPLFF. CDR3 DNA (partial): TGCGCCAGCAGCGGCGGGGGTAAGGATTCACCG. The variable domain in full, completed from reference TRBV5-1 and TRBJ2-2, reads KAGVTQTPRYLIKTRGQQVTLSCSPISGHRSVSWYQQTPGQGLQFLFEYFSETQRNKGNFPGRFSGRQFSNSRSEMNVSTLELGDSALYLCASSGGGKDSPLFFGEGSRLTVL.

The CDR3 is CASSTDRGSGYTF. The sequenced part of the CDR3 DNA is TGTGCCAGCTCAACCGACAGGGGTTCTGGC. This chain joins TRBV18 and TRBJ1-2; 8 bases map to TRBD1. Coverage ceases 3 residues before the CDR3 finishes, and the germline J gene fills in the end. This CDR3 contains 13 residues. The germline V gene encodes CDR1 KGHSH and CDR2 LQKENI. V shed 5 bases, J shed 7 bases, and the junction held 6 bases outside the gene matches.

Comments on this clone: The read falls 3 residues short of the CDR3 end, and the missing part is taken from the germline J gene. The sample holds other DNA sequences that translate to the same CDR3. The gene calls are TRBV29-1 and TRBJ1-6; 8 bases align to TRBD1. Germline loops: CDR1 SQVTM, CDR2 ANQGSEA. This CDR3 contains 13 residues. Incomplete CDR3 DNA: TGCAGCGTCGCGACAGGGGAAAGTTCCCCC. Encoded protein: CSVATGESSP. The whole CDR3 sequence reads CSVATGESSPLHF. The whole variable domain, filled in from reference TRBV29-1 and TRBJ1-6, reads SAVISQKPSRDICQRGTSLTIQCQVDSQVTMMFWYRQQPGQSLTLIATANQGSEATYESGFVIDKFPISRPNLTFSTLTVSNMSPEDSSIYLCSVATGESSPLHFGNGTRLTVT.

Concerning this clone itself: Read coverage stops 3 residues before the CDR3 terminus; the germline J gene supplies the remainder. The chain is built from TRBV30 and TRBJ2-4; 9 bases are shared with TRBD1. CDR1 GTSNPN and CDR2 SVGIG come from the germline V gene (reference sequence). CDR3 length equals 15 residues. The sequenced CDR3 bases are TGTGCCTGGAGGGGACAGGGTCAGGGCAATCAGCCT. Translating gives CAWRGQGQGNQP. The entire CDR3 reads CAWRGQGQGNQPQYF. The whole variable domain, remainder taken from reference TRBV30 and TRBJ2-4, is SQTIHQWPATLVQPVGSPLSLECTVEGTSNPNLYWYRQAAGRGLQLLFYSVGIGQISSEVPQNLSASRPQDRQFILSSKKLLLSDSGFYLCAWRGQGQGNQPQYFGAGTRLSVL.

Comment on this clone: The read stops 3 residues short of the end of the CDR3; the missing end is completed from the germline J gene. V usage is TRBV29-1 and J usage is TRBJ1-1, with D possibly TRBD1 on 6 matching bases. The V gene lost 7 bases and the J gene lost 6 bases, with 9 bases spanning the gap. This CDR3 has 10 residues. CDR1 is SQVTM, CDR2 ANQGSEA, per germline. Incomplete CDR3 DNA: TGCAGCGCAGGGGAGGCTGAA. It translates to CSAGEAE. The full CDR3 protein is CSAGEAEAFF.

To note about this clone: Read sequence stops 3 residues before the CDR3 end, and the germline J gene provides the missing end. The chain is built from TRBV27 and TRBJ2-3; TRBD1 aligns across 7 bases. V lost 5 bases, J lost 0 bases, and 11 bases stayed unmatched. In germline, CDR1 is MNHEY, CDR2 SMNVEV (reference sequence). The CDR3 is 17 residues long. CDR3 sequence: CASSQFRPRGSTDTQYF. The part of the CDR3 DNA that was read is TGTGCCAGCAGTCAGTTCCGACCCAGGGGGAGCACAGATACG.

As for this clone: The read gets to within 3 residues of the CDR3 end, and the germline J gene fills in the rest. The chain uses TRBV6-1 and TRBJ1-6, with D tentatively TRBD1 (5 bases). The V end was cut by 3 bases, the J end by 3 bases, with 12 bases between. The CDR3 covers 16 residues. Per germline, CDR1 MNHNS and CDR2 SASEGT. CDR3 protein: CASSDEGLGYNSPLHF. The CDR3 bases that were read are TGTGCCAGCAGTGATGAGGGGCTTGGCTATAATTCACCC.

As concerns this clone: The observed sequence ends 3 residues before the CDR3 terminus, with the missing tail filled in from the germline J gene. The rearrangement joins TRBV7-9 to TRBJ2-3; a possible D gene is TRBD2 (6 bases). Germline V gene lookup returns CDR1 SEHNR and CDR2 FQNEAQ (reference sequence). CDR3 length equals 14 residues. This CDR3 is CASSLGGSGQPQYF. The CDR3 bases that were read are TGTGCCAGCAGCTTGGGGGGTTCGGGTCAGCCG.

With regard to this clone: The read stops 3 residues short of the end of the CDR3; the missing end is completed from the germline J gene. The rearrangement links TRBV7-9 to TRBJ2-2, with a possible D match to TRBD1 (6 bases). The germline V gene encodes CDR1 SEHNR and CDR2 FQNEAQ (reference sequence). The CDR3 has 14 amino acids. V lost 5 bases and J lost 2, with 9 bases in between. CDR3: CASSQGTNTGELFF. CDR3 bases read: TGTGCCAGCAGCCAAGGGACAAACACCGGGGAG.

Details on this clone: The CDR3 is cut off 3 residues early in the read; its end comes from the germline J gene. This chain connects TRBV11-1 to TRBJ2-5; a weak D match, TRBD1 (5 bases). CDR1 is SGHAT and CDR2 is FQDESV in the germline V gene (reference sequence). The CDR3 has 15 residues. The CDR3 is CASSLGGIRTDTQYF. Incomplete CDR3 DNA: TGTGCCAGCAGCTTAGGGGGCATACGCACAGATACC.